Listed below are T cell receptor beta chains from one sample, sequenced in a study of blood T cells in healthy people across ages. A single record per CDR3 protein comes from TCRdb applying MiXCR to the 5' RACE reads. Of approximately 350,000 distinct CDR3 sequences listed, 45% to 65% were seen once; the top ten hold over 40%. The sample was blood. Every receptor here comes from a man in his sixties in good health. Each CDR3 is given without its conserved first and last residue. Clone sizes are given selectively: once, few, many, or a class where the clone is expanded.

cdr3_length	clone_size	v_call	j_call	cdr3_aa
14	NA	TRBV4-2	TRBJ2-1	ASSHPGTSQRNEQF
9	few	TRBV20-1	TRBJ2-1	SARDNREQF
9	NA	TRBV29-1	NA	SVMDSGEQY
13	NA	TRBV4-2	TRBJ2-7	ASSPDTGPTYEQY
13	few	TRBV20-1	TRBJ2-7	SARAGGTGLYEQY
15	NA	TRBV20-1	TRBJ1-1	SARKKWTGVMNTEAF
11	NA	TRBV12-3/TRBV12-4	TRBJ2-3	ASSRVLEDTQY
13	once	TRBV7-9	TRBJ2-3	ASSYGDIDTDTQY
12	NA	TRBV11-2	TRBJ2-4	ASSSGTSKNIQY
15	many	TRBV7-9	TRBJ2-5	ASSLASSGEIQETQY
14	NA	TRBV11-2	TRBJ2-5	ASSLVKSGGQETQY
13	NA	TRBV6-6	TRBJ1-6	ASRYQDGENSPLH
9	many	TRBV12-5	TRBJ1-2	ASGLDYGYT
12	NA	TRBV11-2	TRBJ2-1	ASSLNGPAHEQF
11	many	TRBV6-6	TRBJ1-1	ASSDRENTEAF
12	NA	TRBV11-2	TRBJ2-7	ASSRLAYSYEQY
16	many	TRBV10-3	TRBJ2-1	AISETSGRSYVHNEQF
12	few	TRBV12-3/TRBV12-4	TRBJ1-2	ASSFRASPLGYT
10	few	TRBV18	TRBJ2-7	ASSPDTQEQY
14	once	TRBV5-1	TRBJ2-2	ASSPPGHERTGELF
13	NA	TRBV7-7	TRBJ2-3	ASSLGVASTDTQY
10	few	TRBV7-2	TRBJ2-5	ASSLVLGTQY
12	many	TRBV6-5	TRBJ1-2	ASGIRQGISGYT
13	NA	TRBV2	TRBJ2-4	ASSETGTDKNIQY
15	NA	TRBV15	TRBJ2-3	ATSRTLTGTSTETQN
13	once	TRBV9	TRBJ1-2	ASSVDGGILYGYT
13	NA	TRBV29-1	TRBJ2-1	SVRTSGSGHNEQF